One sample yielded the 8 T cell receptor beta chains listed below, sequenced in a study of blood T cells in healthy people across ages. A sample-barcoded 5' primer and a J-beta primer mix were used in a second PCR of roughly 7 to 11 cycles. TCRdb re-called the 5' RACE reads through MiXCR, storing one row per CDR3 protein. The sample records some 690,000 distinct CDR3 sequences, 20% to 25% being singletons. Sequencing input: blood. The receptors come from an older man in good health.

This clonotype was recorded a few times. The chain is built from TRBV20-1 and TRBJ2-7; unclear D gene. This CDR3 is built from 10 residues. Trimming shortened V by 7 bases and J by 4 bases, and 8 bases separated the two germline ends. Germline V gene sequence: CDR1 DFQATT, CDR2 SNEGSKA (reference sequence). The CDR3 here is CSVVGYEQYF. DNA of the CDR3: TGCAGTGTTGTGGGGTACGAGCAGTACTTC.

This clonotype showed up just a few times. The chain is built from TRBV7-2 and TRBJ1-3, with D perhaps TRBD1 (5 bases). There are 15 residues in the CDR3. V was pared by 1 base and J by 4 bases, with 11 bases between. Germline CDR1 reads SGHTA; CDR2 reads FQGNSA. In DNA form, the CDR3 reads TGTGCCAGCAGCTTAGACAGGCCGGTGGGAAACACCATATATTTT. The encoded protein is CASSLDRPVGNTIYF.

The chain employs TRBV6-6 and TRBJ1-6, with TRBD1 identical over 8 bases. The J segment lost 6 bases and the V segment lost 0 bases, leaving 4 bases of the junction unmatched. From germline, CDR1 is MNHNY and CDR2 SVGAGI (reference sequence). The CDR3 totals 16 residues. The CDR3, as DNA: TGTGCCAGCAGTTACTCTCCCAGGGGGCCTAATTCACCCCTCCACTTT. As protein: CASSYSPRGPNSPLHF.

J is TRBJ2-3 and V is TRBV20-1; no definite D call. The germline gives CDR1 DFQATT, CDR2 SNEGSKA (reference sequence). Between the trimmed V and J ends, which lost 1 base and 6 bases, there was a span of 8 bases. This CDR3 region has 12 residues. The CDR3 sequence: CSARARSDTQYF. In DNA form, the CDR3 reads TGCAGTGCTAGAGCCCGCAGCGATACGCAGTATTTT.

This clonotype was seen repeatedly, ten times or more. Germline and junction disagree at one end, which may indicate a read error. This chain connects TRBV5-1 to TRBJ2-3; 10 bases map to TRBD2. In germline, CDR1 is SGHRS, CDR2 YFSETQ. The length of the CDR3 is 16 residues. The CDR3 protein is CASSLVLAGATDTQYF. The CDR3 bases are TGTGCCAGCAGCTTAGTCCTAGCGGGAGCCACAGATACGCAGTATTTT.

The chain employs TRBV12-3 or TRBV12-4 and TRBJ1-4, with D unresolved. This CDR3 comprises 14 residues. V gave up 5 bases and J gave up 8 bases, with 15 bases separating them. The CDR3 region is CASSKGPLEEKLFF. The CDR3 nucleotides read TGTGCCAGCAGTAAGGGCCCACTGGAGGAAAAACTGTTTTTT.

This clonotype was detected a few times. The gene calls are TRBV20-1 and TRBJ1-3; 7 positions match TRBD1. CDR1 is DFQATT and CDR2 is SNEGSKA in the germline V gene (reference sequence). This CDR3 contains 17 residues. The J segment lost 0 bases and the V segment lost 3 bases, leaving 11 bases of the junction unmatched. CDR3 nucleotide sequence: TGCAGTGCTAGGAATAGATACAGGGGAATCTCTGGAAACACCATATATTTT. Its translation is CSARNRYRGISGNTIYF.

The chain is built from TRBV6-1 and TRBJ2-6; TRBD1 is a possible D gene (6 bases). The germline V and J ends were trimmed by 10 bases and 1 base, with 11 bases remaining between them. In germline, CDR1 is MNHNS, CDR2 SASEGT. The length of the CDR3 is 14 residues. CDR3 amino acids: CAIATGSGANVLTF. CDR3 in DNA: TGTGCCATAGCCACAGGGTCTGGGGCCAACGTCCTGACTTTC.